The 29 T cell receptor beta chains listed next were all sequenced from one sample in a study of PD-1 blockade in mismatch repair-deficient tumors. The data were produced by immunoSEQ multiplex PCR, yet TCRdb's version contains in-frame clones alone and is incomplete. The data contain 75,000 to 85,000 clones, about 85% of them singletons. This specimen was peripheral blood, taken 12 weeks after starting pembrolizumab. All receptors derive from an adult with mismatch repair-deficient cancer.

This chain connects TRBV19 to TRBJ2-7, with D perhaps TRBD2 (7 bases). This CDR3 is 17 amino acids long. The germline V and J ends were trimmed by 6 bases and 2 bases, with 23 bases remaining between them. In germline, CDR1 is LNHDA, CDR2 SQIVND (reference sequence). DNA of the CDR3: TGTGCCAGTAGCCAGCGGGGACACAGCTCAGTTCCCTACGAGCAGTACTTC. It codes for CASSQRGHSSVPYEQYF.

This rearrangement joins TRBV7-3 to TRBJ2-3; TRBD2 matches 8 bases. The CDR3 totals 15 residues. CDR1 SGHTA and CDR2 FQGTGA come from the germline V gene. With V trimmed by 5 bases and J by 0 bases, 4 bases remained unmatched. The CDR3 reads CASSLSGISTDTQYF. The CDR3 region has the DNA TGTGCCAGCAGCCTTAGCGGGATAAGCACAGATACGCAGTATTTT. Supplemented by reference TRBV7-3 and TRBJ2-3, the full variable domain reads GAGVSQTPSNKVTEKGKYVELRCDPISGHTALYWYRQSLGQGPEFLIYFQGTGAADDSGLPNDRFFAVRPEGSVSTLKIQRTERGDSAVYLCASSLSGISTDTQYFGPGTRLTVL.

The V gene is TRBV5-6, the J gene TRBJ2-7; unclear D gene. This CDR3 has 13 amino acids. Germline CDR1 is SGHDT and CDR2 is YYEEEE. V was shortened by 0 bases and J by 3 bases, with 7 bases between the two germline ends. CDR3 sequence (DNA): TGTGCCAGCAGCTTGGTAGACGACTACGAGCAGTACTTC. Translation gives CASSLVDDYEQYF.

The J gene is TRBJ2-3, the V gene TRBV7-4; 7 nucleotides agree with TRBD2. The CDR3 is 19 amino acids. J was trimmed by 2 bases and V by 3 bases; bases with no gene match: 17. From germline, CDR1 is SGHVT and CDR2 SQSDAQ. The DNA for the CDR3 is TGTGCCAGCAGCTTTAGGGCCCCGGGGCGGGAGAGAGTCACAGATACGCAGTATTTT. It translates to CASSFRAPGRERVTDTQYF.

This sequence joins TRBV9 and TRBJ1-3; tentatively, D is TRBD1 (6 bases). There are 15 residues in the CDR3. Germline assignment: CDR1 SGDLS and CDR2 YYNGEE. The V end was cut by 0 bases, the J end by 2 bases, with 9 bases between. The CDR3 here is CASSVEGVTGNTIYF. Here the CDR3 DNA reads TGTGCCAGCAGCGTAGAGGGGGTCACTGGAAACACCATATATTTT.

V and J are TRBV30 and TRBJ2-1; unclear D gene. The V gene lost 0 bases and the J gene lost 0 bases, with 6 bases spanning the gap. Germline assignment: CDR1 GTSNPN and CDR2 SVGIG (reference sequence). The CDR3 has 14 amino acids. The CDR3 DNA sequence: TGTGCCTGGAGTGTTCGAGGCTCCTACAATGAGCAGTTCTTC. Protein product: CAWSVRGSYNEQFF.

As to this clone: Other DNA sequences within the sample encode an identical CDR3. The CDR3 is CASSLDGTGDTEAFF. In nucleotides, the CDR3 is TGTGCCAGCAGCTTAGATGGGACAGGGGACACTGAAGCTTTCTTT. The V and J genes are TRBV7-2 and TRBJ1-1; 10 nucleotides match TRBD1. Germline V gives CDR1 SGHTA, CDR2 FQGNSA. The CDR3 totals 15 residues. With 1 base clipped from V and 3 bases from J, the junction kept 2 bases outside the gene matches.

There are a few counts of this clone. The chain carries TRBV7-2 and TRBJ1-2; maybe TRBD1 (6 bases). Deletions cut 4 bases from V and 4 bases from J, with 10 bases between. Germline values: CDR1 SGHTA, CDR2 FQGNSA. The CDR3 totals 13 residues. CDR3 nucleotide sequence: TGTGCCAGCAGCTCCGGACAGCCCTATGGCTACACCTTC. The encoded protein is CASSSGQPYGYTF.

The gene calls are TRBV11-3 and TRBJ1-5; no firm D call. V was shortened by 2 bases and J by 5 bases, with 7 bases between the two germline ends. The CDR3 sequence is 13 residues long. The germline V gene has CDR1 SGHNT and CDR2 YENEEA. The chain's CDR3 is CASSLQADQPQHF. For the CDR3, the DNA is TGTGCCAGCAGCTTACAAGCGGATCAGCCCCAGCATTTT.

CDR3 DNA: TGTGCCAGCAGCTTAGCCAAAGACACTGAAGCTTTCTTT. This gives the protein CASSLAKDTEAFF. This chain uses TRBV7-8 with TRBJ1-1; no firm D call. Trimming left V 0 bases short and J 3 bases short, with 5 bases between. The CDR3 length is 13 residues. CDR1 is SGHVS and CDR2 is FQNEAQ in the germline V gene.

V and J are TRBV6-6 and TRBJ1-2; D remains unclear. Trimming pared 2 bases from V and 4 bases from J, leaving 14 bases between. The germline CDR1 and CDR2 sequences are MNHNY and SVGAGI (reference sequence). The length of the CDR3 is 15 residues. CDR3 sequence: CASSYGPASFYGYTF. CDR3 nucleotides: TGTGCCAGCAGTTACGGGCCAGCGAGCTTCTATGGCTACACCTTC.

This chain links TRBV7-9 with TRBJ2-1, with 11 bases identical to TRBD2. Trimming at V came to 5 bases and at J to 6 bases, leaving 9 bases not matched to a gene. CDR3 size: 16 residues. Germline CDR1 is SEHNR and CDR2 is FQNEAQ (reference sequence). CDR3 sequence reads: CASSPSTSGSGNEQFF. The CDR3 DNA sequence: TGTGCCAGCAGCCCCTCTACTAGCGGGAGTGGCAATGAGCAGTTCTTC. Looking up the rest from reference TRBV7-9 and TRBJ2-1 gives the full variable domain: DTGVSQNPRHKITKRGQNVTFRCDPISEHNRLYWYRQTLGQGPEFLTYFQNEAQLEKSRLLSDRFSAERPKGSFSTLEIQRTEQGDSAMYLCASSPSTSGSGNEQFFGPGTRLTVL.

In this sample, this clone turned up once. This chain's CDR3 is CASSLGLGHTDTQYF. The DNA of the CDR3 is TGTGCCAGCAGCTTAGGTCTGGGCCACACAGATACGCAGTATTTT. The chain uses TRBV7-2 and TRBJ2-3, with D hard to call. This CDR3 has 15 residues. Germline values: CDR1 SGHTA, CDR2 FQGNSA. V was cut by 1 base and J by 2 bases, with 10 bases left in between.

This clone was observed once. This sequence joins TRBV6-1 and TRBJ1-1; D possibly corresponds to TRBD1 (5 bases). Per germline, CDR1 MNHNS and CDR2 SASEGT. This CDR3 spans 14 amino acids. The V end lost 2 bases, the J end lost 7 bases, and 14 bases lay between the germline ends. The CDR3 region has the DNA TGTGCCAGCAGTGAAAGGGGCAGGTGGGGTGAAGCTTTCTTT. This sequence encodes CASSERGRWGEAFF.

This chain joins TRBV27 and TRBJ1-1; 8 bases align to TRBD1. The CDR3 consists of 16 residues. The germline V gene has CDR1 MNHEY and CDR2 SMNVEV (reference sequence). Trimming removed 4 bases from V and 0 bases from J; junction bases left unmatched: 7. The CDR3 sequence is CASSSPTGVLNTEAFF. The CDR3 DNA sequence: TGTGCCAGCAGTTCGCCGACAGGGGTACTGAACACTGAAGCTTTCTTT.

The chain's CDR3 is CASSRLADRELFF. The CDR3 DNA reads TGTGCCAGCAGCCGACTTGCGGACAGGGAGCTGTTTTTT. V gene TRBV16 combines with J gene TRBJ2-2; a possible D gene is TRBD1 (5 bases). In germline, CDR1 is KGHSY, CDR2 FQNENV. The CDR3 extends over 13 amino acids. The ends were cut back, 4 bases at V and 9 bases at J, with 12 bases in the middle.

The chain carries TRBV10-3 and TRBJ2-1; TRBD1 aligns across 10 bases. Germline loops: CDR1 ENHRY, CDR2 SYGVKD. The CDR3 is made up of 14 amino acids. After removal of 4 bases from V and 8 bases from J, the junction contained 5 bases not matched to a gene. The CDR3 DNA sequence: TGTGCCATCAGTGGGGGACAGGGGCTGGATGAGCAGTTCTTC. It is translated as CAISGGQGLDEQFF.

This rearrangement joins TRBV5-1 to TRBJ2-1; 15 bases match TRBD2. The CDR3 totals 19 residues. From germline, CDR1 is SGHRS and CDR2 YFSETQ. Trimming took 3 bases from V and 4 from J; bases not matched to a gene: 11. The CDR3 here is CASSSRTSGRAGGYNEQFF. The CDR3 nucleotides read TGCGCCAGCAGCTCACGGACTAGCGGGAGGGCCGGTGGGTACAATGAGCAGTTCTTC. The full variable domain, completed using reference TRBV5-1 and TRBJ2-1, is KAGVTQTPRYLIKTRGQQVTLSCSPISGHRSVSWYQQTPGQGLQFLFEYFSETQRNKGNFPGRFSGRQFSNSRSEMNVSTLELGDSALYLCASSSRTSGRAGGYNEQFFGPGTRLTVL.

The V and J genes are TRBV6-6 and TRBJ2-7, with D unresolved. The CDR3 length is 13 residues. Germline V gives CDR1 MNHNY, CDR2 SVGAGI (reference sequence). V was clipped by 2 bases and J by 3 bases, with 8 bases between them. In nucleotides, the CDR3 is TGTGCCAGCAGTTACGAGGCTTTCTACGAGCAGTACTTC. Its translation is CASSYEAFYEQYF.

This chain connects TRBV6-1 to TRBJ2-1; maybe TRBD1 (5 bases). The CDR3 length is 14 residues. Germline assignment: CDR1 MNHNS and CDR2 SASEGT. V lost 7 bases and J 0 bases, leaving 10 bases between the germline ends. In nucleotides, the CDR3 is TGTGCCAGCACATTACAGGCCTCCTACAATGAGCAGTTCTTC. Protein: CASTLQASYNEQFF.

The DNA for the CDR3 is TGTGCCAGCAGCTTATCCGCCCTAGCGATCCTCAATGAGCAGTTCTTC. This gives the protein CASSLSALAILNEQFF. This sequence joins TRBV13 and TRBJ2-1; the D gene is possibly TRBD2 (6 bases). The CDR3 spans 16 residues. In germline, CDR1 is PRHDT, CDR2 FYEKMQ (reference sequence). V was cut by 2 bases and J by 6 bases, with 17 bases left in between.

In DNA, the CDR3 is TGCGCCAGCACCTGGACTAGCGGCTCCTACGAGCAGTACTTC. Amino acids: CASTWTSGSYEQYF. V gene TRBV5-1 combines with J gene TRBJ2-7; 10 positions match TRBD2. This CDR3 is 14 amino acids long. CDR1 and CDR2 (germline): SGHRS, YFSETQ. The J segment lost 0 bases and the V segment lost 6 bases, leaving 3 bases of the junction unmatched.

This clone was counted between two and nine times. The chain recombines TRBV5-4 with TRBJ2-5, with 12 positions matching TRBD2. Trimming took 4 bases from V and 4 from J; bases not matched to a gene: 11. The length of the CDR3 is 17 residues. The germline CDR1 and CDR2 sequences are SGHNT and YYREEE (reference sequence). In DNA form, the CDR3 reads TGTGCCAGCAGCCCGCGACCTAGCGGGAGGGCCGGAGAGACCCAGTACTTC. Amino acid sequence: CASSPRPSGRAGETQYF.

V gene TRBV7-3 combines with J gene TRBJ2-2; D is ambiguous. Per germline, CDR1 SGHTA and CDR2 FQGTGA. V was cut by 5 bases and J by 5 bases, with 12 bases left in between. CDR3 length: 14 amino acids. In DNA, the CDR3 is TGTGCCAGCAGCCCAGTCCTGGGGACCGGGGAGCTGTTTTTT. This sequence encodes CASSPVLGTGELFF.

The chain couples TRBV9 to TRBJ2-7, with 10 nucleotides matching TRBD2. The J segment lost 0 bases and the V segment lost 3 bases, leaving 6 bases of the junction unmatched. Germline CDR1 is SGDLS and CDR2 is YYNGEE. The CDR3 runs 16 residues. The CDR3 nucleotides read TGTGCCAGCAGCGGAAGGGCTAGCGGGAGCTCCTACGAGCAGTACTTC. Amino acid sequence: CASSGRASGSSYEQYF.

CDR3 protein: CASSPPQGKETQYF. For the CDR3, the DNA is TGTGCCAGCAGCCCTCCACAGGGGAAAGAGACCCAGTACTTC. The rearrangement uses TRBV5-4 and TRBJ2-5; the match to TRBD1 covers 7 bases. Germline V gene sequence: CDR1 SGHNT, CDR2 YYREEE (reference sequence). There are 14 residues in the CDR3. V gave up 4 bases and J gave up 3 bases; unmatched junction bases: 6.

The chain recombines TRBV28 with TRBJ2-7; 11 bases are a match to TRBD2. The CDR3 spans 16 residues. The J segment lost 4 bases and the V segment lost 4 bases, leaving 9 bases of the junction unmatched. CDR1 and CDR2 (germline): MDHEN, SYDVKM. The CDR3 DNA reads TGTGCCAGCAGTTCCTTACTAGCGGGAGACTTTTACGAGCAGTACTTC. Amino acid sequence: CASSSLLAGDFYEQYF. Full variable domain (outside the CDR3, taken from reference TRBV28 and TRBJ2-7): DVKVTQSSRYLVKRTGEKVFLECVQDMDHENMFWYRQDPGLGLRLIYFSYDVKMKEKGDIPEGYSVSREKKERFSLILESASTNQTSMYLCASSSLLAGDFYEQYFGPGTRLTVT.

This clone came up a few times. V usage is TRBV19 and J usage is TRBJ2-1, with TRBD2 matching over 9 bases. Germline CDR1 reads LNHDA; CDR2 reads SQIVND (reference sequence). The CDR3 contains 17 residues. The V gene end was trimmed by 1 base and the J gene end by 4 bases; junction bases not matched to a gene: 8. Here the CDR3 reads CASSIGPSSGGYNEQFF. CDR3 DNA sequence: TGTGCCAGTAGTATAGGCCCCTCCAGCGGGGGGTACAATGAGCAGTTCTTC.

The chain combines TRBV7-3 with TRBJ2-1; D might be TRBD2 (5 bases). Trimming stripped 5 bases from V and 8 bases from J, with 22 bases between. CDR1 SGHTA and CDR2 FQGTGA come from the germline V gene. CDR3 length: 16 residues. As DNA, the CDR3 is TGTGCCAGCAGCCTCCAGGCTAGCAACTACCTAGATGAGCAGTTCTTC. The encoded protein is CASSLQASNYLDEQFF. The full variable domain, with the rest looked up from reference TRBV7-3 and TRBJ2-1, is GAGVSQTPSNKVTEKGKYVELRCDPISGHTALYWYRQSLGQGPEFLIYFQGTGAADDSGLPNDRFFAVRPEGSVSTLKIQRTERGDSAVYLCASSLQASNYLDEQFFGPGTRLTVL.